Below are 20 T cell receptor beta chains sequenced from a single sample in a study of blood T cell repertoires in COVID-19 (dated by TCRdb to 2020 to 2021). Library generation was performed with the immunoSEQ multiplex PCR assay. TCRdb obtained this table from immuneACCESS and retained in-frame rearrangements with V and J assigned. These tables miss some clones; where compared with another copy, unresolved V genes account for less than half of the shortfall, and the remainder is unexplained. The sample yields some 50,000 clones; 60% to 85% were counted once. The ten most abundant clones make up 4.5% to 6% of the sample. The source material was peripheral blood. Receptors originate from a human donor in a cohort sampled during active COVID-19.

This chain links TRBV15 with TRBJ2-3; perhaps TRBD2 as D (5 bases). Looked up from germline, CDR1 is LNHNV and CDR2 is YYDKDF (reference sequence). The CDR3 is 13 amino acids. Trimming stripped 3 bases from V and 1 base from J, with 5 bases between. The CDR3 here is CATSRGGTDTQYF. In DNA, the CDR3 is TGTGCCACCAGCAGGGGAGGCACAGATACGCAGTATTTT.

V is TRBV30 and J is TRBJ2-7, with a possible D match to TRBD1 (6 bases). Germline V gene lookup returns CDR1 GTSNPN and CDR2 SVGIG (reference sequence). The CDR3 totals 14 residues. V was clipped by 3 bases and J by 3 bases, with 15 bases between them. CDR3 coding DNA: TGTGCCTGGAGGGGTCAGGGGTCCCTCTACGAGCAGTACTTC. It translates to CAWRGQGSLYEQYF.

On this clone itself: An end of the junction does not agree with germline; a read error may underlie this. CDR3 residues: CASSAGGAPREGSNQPQHF. The CDR3 nucleotides are TGTGCTAGCAGCGCCGGGGGCGCCCCCAGGGAGGGGAGCAATCAGCCCCAGCATTTT. The chain is built from TRBV7-7 and TRBJ1-5; possible D gene TRBD1, 6 bases. Germline V gives CDR1 SSHAT, CDR2 FNYEAQ (reference sequence). This CDR3 has 19 amino acids. The whole variable domain, filled in from reference TRBV7-7 and TRBJ1-5, reads GAGVSQSPRYKVTKRGQDVTLRCDPISSHATLYWYQQALGQGPEFLTYFNYEAQPDKSGLPSDRFSAERPEGSISTLTIQRTEQRDSAMYRCASSAGGAPREGSNQPQHFGDGTRLSIL.

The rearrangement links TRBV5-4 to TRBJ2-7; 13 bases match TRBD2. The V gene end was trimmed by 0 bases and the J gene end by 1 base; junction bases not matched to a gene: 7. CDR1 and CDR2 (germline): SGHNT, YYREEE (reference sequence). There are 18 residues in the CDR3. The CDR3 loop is CASSLGGLAGEQSYEQYF. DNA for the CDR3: TGTGCCAGCAGCTTGGGTGGACTAGCGGGAGAGCAGTCCTACGAGCAGTACTTC.

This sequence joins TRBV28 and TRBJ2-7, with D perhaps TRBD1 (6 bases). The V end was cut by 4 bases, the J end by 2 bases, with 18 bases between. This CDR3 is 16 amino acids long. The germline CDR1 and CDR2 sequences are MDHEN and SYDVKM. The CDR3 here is CASSSPSGGNPYEQYF. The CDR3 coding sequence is TGTGCCAGCAGTTCCCCTTCTGGGGGCAACCCCTACGAGCAGTACTTC. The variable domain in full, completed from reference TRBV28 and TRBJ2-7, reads DVKVTQSSRYLVKRTGEKVFLECVQDMDHENMFWYRQDPGLGLRLIYFSYDVKMKEKGDIPEGYSVSREKKERFSLILESASTNQTSMYLCASSSPSGGNPYEQYFGPGTRLTVT.

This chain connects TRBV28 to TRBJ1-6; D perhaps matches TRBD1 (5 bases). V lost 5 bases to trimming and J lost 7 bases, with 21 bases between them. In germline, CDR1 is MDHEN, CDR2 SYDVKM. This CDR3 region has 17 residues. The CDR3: CASSVSPWGVKNSPLHF. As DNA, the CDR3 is TGTGCCAGCAGTGTCTCCCCCTGGGGGGTGAAAAATTCACCCCTCCACTTT.

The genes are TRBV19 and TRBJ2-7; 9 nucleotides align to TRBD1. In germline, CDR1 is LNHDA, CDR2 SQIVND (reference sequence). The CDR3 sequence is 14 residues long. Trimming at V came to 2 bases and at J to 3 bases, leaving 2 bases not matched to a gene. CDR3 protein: CASSIRDRVYEQYF. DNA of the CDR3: TGTGCCAGTAGTATAAGGGACAGGGTCTACGAGCAGTACTTC. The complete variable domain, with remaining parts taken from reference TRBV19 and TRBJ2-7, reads DGGITQSPKYLFRKEGQNVTLSCEQNLNHDAMYWYRQDPGQGLRLIYYSQIVNDFQKGDIAEGYSVSREKKESFPLTVTSAQKNPTAFYLCASSIRDRVYEQYFGPGTRLTVT.

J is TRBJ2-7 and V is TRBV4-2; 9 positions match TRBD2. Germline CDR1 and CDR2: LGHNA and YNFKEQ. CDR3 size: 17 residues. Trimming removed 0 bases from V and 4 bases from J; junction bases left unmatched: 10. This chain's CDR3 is CASSQDVASGIRYEQYF. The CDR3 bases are TGTGCCAGCAGCCAAGATGTGGCTAGCGGGATTAGATACGAGCAGTACTTC.

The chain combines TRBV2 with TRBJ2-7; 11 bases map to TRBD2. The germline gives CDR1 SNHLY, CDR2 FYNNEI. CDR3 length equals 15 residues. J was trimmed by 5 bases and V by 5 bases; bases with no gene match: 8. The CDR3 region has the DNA TGTGCCAGCAGTTCCTTGACTAGCGGGACCAACGAGCAGTACTTC. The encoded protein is CASSSLTSGTNEQYF.

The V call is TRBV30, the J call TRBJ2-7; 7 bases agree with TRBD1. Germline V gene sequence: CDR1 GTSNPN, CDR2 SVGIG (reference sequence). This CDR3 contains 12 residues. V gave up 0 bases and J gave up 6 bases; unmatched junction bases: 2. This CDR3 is CAWSVTGTEQYF. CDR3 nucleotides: TGTGCCTGGAGTGTGACAGGGACCGAGCAGTACTTC.

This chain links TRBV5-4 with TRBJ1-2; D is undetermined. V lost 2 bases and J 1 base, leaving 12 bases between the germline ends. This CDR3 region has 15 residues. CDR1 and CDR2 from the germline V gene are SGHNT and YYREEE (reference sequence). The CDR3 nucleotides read TGTGCCAGCAGCTTTGCGGAGAGGATTAACTATGGCTACACCTTC. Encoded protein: CASSFAERINYGYTF.

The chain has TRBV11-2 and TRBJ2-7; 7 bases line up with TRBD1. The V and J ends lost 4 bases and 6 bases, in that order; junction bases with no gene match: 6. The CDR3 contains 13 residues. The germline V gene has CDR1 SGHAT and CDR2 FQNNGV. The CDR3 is CASSYGTASEQYF. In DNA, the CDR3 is TGTGCCAGCAGCTATGGGACAGCTTCCGAGCAGTACTTC.

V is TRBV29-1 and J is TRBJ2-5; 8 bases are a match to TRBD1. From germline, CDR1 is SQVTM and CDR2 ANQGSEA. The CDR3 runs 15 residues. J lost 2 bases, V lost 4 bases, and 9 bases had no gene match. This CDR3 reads CSVGQGPGLQETQYF. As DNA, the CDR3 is TGCAGCGTTGGACAGGGGCCAGGACTTCAAGAGACCCAGTACTTC.

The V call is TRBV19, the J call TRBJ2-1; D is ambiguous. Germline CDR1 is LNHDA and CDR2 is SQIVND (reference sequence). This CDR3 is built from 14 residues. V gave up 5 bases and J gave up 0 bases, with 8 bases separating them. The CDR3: CASSELSSYNEQFF. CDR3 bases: TGTGCCAGTAGTGAACTAAGCTCCTACAATGAGCAGTTCTTC. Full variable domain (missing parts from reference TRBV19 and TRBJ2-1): DGGITQSPKYLFRKEGQNVTLSCEQNLNHDAMYWYRQDPGQGLRLIYYSQIVNDFQKGDIAEGYSVSREKKESFPLTVTSAQKNPTAFYLCASSELSSYNEQFFGPGTRLTVL.

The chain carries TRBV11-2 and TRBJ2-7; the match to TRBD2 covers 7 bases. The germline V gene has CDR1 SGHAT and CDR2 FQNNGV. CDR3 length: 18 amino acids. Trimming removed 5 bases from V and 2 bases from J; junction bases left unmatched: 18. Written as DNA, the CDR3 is TGTGCCAGCAGCCGACATACAAGGCGGGGGTACACAACCTACGAGCAGTACTTC. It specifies CASSRHTRRGYTTYEQYF.

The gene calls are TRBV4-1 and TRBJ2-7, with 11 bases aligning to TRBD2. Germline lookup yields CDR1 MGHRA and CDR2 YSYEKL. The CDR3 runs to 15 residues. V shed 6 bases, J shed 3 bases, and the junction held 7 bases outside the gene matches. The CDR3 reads CASSQSLAGGYEQYF. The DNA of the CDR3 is TGCGCCAGCAGTCAGTCTCTAGCGGGGGGCTACGAGCAGTACTTC.

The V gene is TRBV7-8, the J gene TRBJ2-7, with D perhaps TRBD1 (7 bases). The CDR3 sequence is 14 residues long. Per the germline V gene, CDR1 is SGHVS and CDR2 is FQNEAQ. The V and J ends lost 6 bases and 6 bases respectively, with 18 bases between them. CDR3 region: CASSLTQGGGEQYF. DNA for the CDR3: TGTGCCAGCAGTTTAACCCAGGGGGGAGGCGAGCAGTACTTC.

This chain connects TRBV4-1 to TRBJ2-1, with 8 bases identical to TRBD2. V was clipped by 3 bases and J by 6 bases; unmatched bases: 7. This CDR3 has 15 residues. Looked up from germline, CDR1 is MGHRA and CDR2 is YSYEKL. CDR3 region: CASSHRTAGGNEQFF. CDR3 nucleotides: TGCGCCAGCAGCCACCGGACGGCGGGGGGCAATGAGCAGTTCTTC.

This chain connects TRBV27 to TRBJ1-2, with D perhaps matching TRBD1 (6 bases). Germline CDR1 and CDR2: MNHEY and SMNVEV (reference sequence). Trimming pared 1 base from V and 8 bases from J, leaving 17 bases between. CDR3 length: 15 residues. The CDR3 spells CASSLFKTGRGGYTF. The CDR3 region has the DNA TGTGCCAGCAGTTTATTCAAGACAGGCCGGGGAGGCTACACCTTC.

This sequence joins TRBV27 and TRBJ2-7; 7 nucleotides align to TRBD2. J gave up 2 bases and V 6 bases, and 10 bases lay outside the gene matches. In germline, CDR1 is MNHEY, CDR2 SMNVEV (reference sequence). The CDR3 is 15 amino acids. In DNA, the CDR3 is TGTGCCAGCAGCCGTGGGGGGGAGGCCCCCTACGAGCAGTACTTC. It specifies CASSRGGEAPYEQYF.